This T cell receptor beta chain was documented in a study of identical twins. TCRdb fed the 5' RACE reads into MiXCR, producing one record per CDR3 protein. This table holds approximately 410,000 distinct CDR3 sequences, 18% found once. The CDR3 length is 14 residues. V was clipped by 3 bases and J by 9 bases; unmatched bases: 8. Per the germline V gene, CDR1 is SGHTA and CDR2 is FQGNSA. This chain links TRBV7-2 with TRBJ2-1; TRBD2 agrees at 7 bases. This clonotype originated in a middle-aged man in good health. Sequenced: naive T cells sorted from blood. The CDR3, as DNA: TGTGCCAGCAGCTTCGGGGGGAGGGCCACTGAGCAGTTCTTC. Its translation: CASSFGGRATEQFF. Drawing the rest from reference TRBV7-2 and TRBJ2-1, the complete variable domain is GAGVSQSPSNKVTEKGKDVELRCDPISGHTALYWYRQSLGQGLEFLIYFQGNSAPDKSGLPSDRFSAERTGGSVSTLTIQRTQQEDSAVYLCASSFGGRATEQFFGPGTRLTVL.